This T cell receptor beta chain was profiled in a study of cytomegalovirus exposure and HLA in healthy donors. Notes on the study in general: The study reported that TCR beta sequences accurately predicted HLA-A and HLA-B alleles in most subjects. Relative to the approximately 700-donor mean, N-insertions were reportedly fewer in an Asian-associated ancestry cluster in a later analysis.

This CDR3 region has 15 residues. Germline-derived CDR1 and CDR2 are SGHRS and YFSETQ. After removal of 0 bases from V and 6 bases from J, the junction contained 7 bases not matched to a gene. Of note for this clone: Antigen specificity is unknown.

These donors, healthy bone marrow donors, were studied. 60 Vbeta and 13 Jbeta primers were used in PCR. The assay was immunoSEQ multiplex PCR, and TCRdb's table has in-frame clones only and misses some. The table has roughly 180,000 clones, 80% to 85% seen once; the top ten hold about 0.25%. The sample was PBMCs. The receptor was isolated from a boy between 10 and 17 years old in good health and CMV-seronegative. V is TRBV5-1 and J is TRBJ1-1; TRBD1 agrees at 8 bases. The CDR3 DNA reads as TGCGCCAGCAGCTTGGTCGGACAGGGTCGCGCTGAAGCTTTCTTT. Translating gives CASSLVGQGRAEAFF.